The 31 T cell receptor beta chains reported below all come from one sample, sequenced in a study of blood T cell repertoires in COVID-19. Sequencing was performed with immunoSEQ multiplex PCR; in TCRdb, only in-frame clones are kept and a portion is missing. The repertoire holds some 50,000 clones, with under 90% as singletons. Sample: peripheral blood. The receptors come from a human donor in a cohort sampled during active COVID-19.

The gene calls are TRBV9 and TRBJ2-7; TRBD1 matches at 9 bases. V lost 0 bases, J lost 2 bases, and 3 bases stayed unmatched. Germline CDR1 is SGDLS and CDR2 is YYNGEE. This CDR3 contains 15 residues. The CDR3 protein is CASSVGDRVAYEQYF. CDR3 coding DNA: TGTGCCAGCAGCGTAGGGGACAGGGTCGCCTACGAGCAGTACTTC.

The chain carries TRBV6-2 or TRBV6-3 and TRBJ2-7, with 10 bases matching TRBD2. The trim removed 7 bases at V and 2 bases at J, leaving 5 bases unmatched. The CDR3 sequence is 14 residues long. CDR1 is MNHEY and CDR2 is SVGEGT in the germline V gene. The CDR3 DNA sequence: TGTGCCAGCACCCCTAGCGGGGGCACCTACGAGCAGTACTTC. Translation gives CASTPSGGTYEQYF.

The rearrangement uses TRBV5-1 and TRBJ2-1, with D perhaps matching TRBD1 (5 bases). CDR1 is SGHRS and CDR2 is YFSETQ in the germline V gene. This CDR3 is 15 amino acids long. V lost 3 bases, J lost 4 bases, and 14 bases lay in between. CDR3 sequence (DNA): TGCGCCAGCAGCTGGACCCTAGGGGCGTACAATGAGCAGTTCTTC. This codes for CASSWTLGAYNEQFF.

This chain links TRBV20-1 with TRBJ2-3; 10 nucleotides line up with TRBD2. There are 14 residues in the CDR3. With V trimmed by 3 bases and J by 3 bases, 3 bases remained unmatched. The germline V gene has CDR1 DFQATT and CDR2 SNEGSKA (reference sequence). CDR3 DNA sequence: TGCAGTGCTAGTCTAGCGGGAGCGACAGATACGCAGTATTTT. Amino acid sequence: CSASLAGATDTQYF.

The genes are TRBV27 and TRBJ1-1; a possible D gene is TRBD1 (5 bases). The CDR3 has 15 residues. Germline assignment: CDR1 MNHEY and CDR2 SMNVEV (reference sequence). The V end lost 7 bases, the J end lost 0 bases, and 15 bases lay between the germline ends. DNA for the CDR3: TGTGCCAGCATCAGGAATTTGGACATGAACACTGAAGCTTTCTTT. Its translation: CASIRNLDMNTEAFF.

V is TRBV30 and J is TRBJ2-7; 7 nucleotides align to TRBD1. This CDR3 spans 16 amino acids. From germline, CDR1 is GTSNPN and CDR2 SVGIG (reference sequence). Trimming cost V 2 bases and J 0 bases; bases outside gene matches: 10. The CDR3 protein is CAWSHGIGGVSYEQYF. CDR3 DNA: TGTGCCTGGAGTCACGGGATAGGGGGCGTCTCCTACGAGCAGTACTTC.

The V and J genes are TRBV2 and TRBJ2-2, with 12 nucleotides matching TRBD2. The CDR3 is made up of 15 amino acids. Germline V gives CDR1 SNHLY, CDR2 FYNNEI. The J segment lost 2 bases and the V segment lost 8 bases, leaving 3 bases of the junction unmatched. Here the CDR3 reads CASWTSGVNTGELFF. As DNA, the CDR3 is TGTGCCAGCTGGACTAGCGGGGTTAACACCGGGGAGCTGTTTTTT.

The chain has TRBV5-1 and TRBJ1-3; a weak D match, TRBD1 (6 bases). Germline CDR1 is SGHRS and CDR2 is YFSETQ. The CDR3 is 18 amino acids. The V end was cut by 2 bases, the J end by 0 bases, with 18 bases between. For the CDR3, the DNA is TGCGCCAGCAGCTTATCCCCGGGACAACTGCGCTCTGGAAACACCATATATTTT. This codes for CASSLSPGQLRSGNTIYF.

The chain carries TRBV3-1 (or the pseudogene TRBV3-2) and TRBJ2-2, with 8 nucleotides matching TRBD1. The CDR3 sequence is 14 residues long. With V trimmed by 4 bases and J by 7 bases, 5 bases remained unmatched. In germline, CDR1 is LGHDT, CDR2 YNNKEL (reference sequence). CDR3 coding DNA: TGTGCCAGCAGCCCTCGTGGGACAGGCGGGGAGCTGTTTTTT. As protein: CASSPRGTGGELFF.

The chain uses TRBV21-1 and TRBJ1-1; TRBD1 is taken as the D call from the table, unchecked against the DNA. TRBV21-1 is designated a pseudogene. The CDR3 has 15 residues. Written as DNA, the CDR3 is TGTGCCAGCAGCCCTGACAGGTCGGCTGACACTGAAGCTTTCTTT. Encoded protein: CASSPDRSADTEAFF.

The CDR3: CASSSQAGGPSEQFF. CDR3 in DNA: TGTGCCAGCAGCTCCCAAGCGGGGGGGCCCAGTGAGCAGTTCTTC. The rearrangement links TRBV3-1 (or the pseudogene TRBV3-2) to TRBJ2-1, with 10 positions matching TRBD2. Per the germline V gene, CDR1 is LGHDT and CDR2 is YNNKEL (reference sequence). The V segment lost 5 bases and the J segment 9 bases; nucleotides outside the gene matches: 10. CDR3 size: 15 residues.

The rearrangement uses TRBV5-1 and TRBJ2-7, with 13 nucleotides matching TRBD2. Germline CDR1 and CDR2: SGHRS and YFSETQ. The length of the CDR3 is 18 residues. With V trimmed by 2 bases and J by 0 bases, 8 bases remained unmatched. CDR3 in DNA: TGCGCCAGCAGCTTCCGGGCGGGGACTAGCGGGGTCTCCTACGAGCAGTACTTC. This translates into CASSFRAGTSGVSYEQYF.

The J gene is TRBJ1-2, the V gene TRBV5-1, with 7 bases fitting TRBD1. J gave up 2 bases and V 4 bases, and 8 bases lay outside the gene matches. The CDR3 sequence is 15 residues long. The germline V gene has CDR1 SGHRS and CDR2 YFSETQ. DNA of the CDR3: TGCGCCAGCAGCACGCAGGGGGGTTCGAACTATGGCTACACCTTC. Protein: CASSTQGGSNYGYTF. The variable domain in full, with the rest retrieved from reference TRBV5-1 and TRBJ1-2, is KAGVTQTPRYLIKTRGQQVTLSCSPISGHRSVSWYQQTPGQGLQFLFEYFSETQRNKGNFPGRFSGRQFSNSRSEMNVSTLELGDSALYLCASSTQGGSNYGYTFGSGTRLTVV.

This rearrangement joins TRBV3-1 (or the pseudogene TRBV3-2) to TRBJ2-5; D uncertain. Trimming removed 1 base from V and 2 bases from J, with 8 bases in between. Germline V lookup: CDR1 LGHDT, CDR2 YNNKEL (reference sequence). CDR3 length: 14 residues. In DNA form, the CDR3 reads TGTGCCAGCAGCCAAGTATCTAGACAAGAGACCCAGTACTTC. Its protein product is CASSQVSRQETQYF.

The J gene is TRBJ1-2, the V gene TRBV29-1; tentatively, D is TRBD1 (5 bases). Germline assignment: CDR1 SQVTM and CDR2 ANQGSEA. There are 13 residues in the CDR3. Trimming cost V 6 bases and J 7 bases, with 18 bases left between them. The CDR3 is CSVANLPGVGYTF. The CDR3 bases are TGCAGCGTAGCTAATTTGCCGGGGGTTGGCTACACCTTC.

This clone was seen only once. V usage is TRBV19 and J usage is TRBJ1-2; weak D call: TRBD1 (5 bases). Trimming took off 4 bases at V and 5 bases at J, with 20 bases between the two ends. Germline loops: CDR1 LNHDA, CDR2 SQIVND (reference sequence). The CDR3 length is 16 residues. CDR3 nucleotide sequence: TGTGCCAGTAGTAGGGGGAGGACGTGGGACGAATATGGCTACACCTTC. Translated, it gives CASSRGRTWDEYGYTF.

This rearrangement joins TRBV6-4 to TRBJ1-1, with D perhaps TRBD1 (5 bases). In germline, CDR1 is MRHNA, CDR2 SNTAGT. This CDR3 region has 14 residues. The germline V and J ends were trimmed by 4 bases and 3 bases, with 12 bases remaining between them. CDR3 DNA sequence: TGTGCCAGCAGTGTCGACCGGGGGGACACTGAAGCTTTCTTT. Residues: CASSVDRGDTEAFF.

This chain uses TRBV5-1 with TRBJ2-1; weak D call: TRBD2 (5 bases). Trimming shortened V by 2 bases and J by 5 bases, and 14 bases separated the two germline ends. Germline lookup yields CDR1 SGHRS and CDR2 YFSETQ. The CDR3 sequence is 15 residues long. CDR3 amino acids: CASSFLSGEDNEQFF. The CDR3 nucleotides are TGCGCCAGCAGCTTCCTGAGCGGAGAGGACAATGAGCAGTTCTTC.

This chain links TRBV6-5 with TRBJ2-3; perhaps TRBD2 as D (5 bases). The CDR3 contains 13 residues. Trimming removed 2 bases at V and 6 bases at J, with 9 bases between. The germline gives CDR1 MNHEY, CDR2 SVGAGI. The CDR3 is CASSYRERDTQYF. Written as DNA, the CDR3 is TGTGCCAGCAGTTACAGGGAGCGGGATACGCAGTATTTT.

The chain recombines TRBV5-8 with TRBJ2-7; 10 bases agree with TRBD1. There are 16 residues in the CDR3. The V segment lost 0 bases and the J segment 5 bases; nucleotides outside the gene matches: 8. Germline V gene sequence: CDR1 SGHTS, CDR2 YDEGEE. CDR3 nucleotides: TGTGCCAGCAGCTTGGCCTACGGACAGGGGGACAACGAGCAGTACTTC. Protein sequence: CASSLAYGQGDNEQYF. Looking up the rest from reference TRBV5-8 and TRBJ2-7 gives the full variable domain: EAGVTQSPTHLIKTRGQQATLRCSPISGHTSVYWYQQALGLGLQFLLWYDEGEERNRGNFPPRFSGRQFPNYSSELNVNALELEDSALYLCASSLAYGQGDNEQYFGPGTRLTVT.

The CDR3 spells CATQVASSTDTQYF. The CDR3 coding sequence is TGTGCCACCCAGGTGGCTTCTAGCACAGATACGCAGTATTTT. This sequence joins TRBV19 and TRBJ2-3; D is uncertain. The germline gives CDR1 LNHDA, CDR2 SQIVND (reference sequence). This CDR3 comprises 14 residues. Trimming took 10 bases from V and 0 from J, leaving 14 bases between them.

The V call is TRBV6-5, the J call TRBJ1-2; 8 nucleotides line up with TRBD1. The CDR3 sequence is 14 residues long. V was clipped by 4 bases and J by 4 bases; unmatched bases: 5. Germline-derived CDR1 and CDR2 are MNHEY and SVGAGI. CDR3 sequence: CASSFRGRFYGYTF. The CDR3 DNA sequence: TGTGCCAGCAGTTTCAGGGGGCGCTTCTATGGCTACACCTTC.

This chain connects TRBV5-6 to TRBJ1-2; D remains unclear. This CDR3 spans 14 amino acids. Trimming removed 4 bases from V and 2 bases from J, with 12 bases in between. The V gene's germline CDR1 is SGHDT and CDR2 YYEEEE. CDR3 loop: CASSPSARNYGYTF. The CDR3 DNA is TGTGCCAGCAGCCCAAGCGCGAGGAACTATGGCTACACCTTC.

Concerning this clone: The sample carries other DNA sequences with the same CDR3. The chain has TRBV2 and TRBJ2-7; 10 nucleotides line up with TRBD1. This CDR3 has 12 residues. Germline V CDR1 and CDR2: SNHLY, FYNNEI. With 11 bases clipped from V and 4 bases from J, the junction kept 5 bases outside the gene matches. The CDR3 region is CASRDRGYEQYF. DNA of the CDR3: TGTGCCTCCCGGGACAGGGGTTACGAGCAGTACTTC.

Only one count was recorded for this clone. The chain is built from TRBV10-1 and TRBJ2-7; 7 bases match TRBD2. CDR3 length equals 14 residues. J gave up 3 bases and V 6 bases, and 8 bases lay outside the gene matches. Germline CDR1 reads WNHNN; CDR2 reads SYGVQD (reference sequence). Here the CDR3 reads CASSPISGIYEQYF. In DNA, the CDR3 is TGCGCCAGCAGCCCAATAAGCGGGATCTACGAGCAGTACTTC.

V gene TRBV12-3 or TRBV12-4 combines with J gene TRBJ2-1; 14 bases fit TRBD2. There are 13 residues in the CDR3. Trimming at V came to 6 bases and at J to 15 bases, leaving 7 bases not matched to a gene. The CDR3 loop is CASRTGLAGGSFF. The CDR3 DNA follows: TGTGCCAGCAGAACCGGACTAGCGGGAGGATCGTTCTTC.

The table lists this clone with a few counts. This rearrangement joins TRBV6-1 to TRBJ2-3; TRBD2 agrees at 8 bases. Germline lookup yields CDR1 MNHNS and CDR2 SASEGT. The CDR3 covers 18 residues. After removal of 1 base from V and 0 bases from J, the junction contained 9 bases not matched to a gene. CDR3 amino acids: CASSEGLASLTSTDTQYF. CDR3 sequence (DNA): TGTGCCAGCAGTGAAGGACTAGCGAGCCTTACTAGCACAGATACGCAGTATTTT.

The chain links TRBV7-3 to TRBJ2-4; D ambiguous. V was cut by 0 bases and J by 6 bases, with 6 bases left in between. The CDR3 covers 13 residues. CDR1 is SGHTA and CDR2 is FQGTGA in the germline V gene. In nucleotides, the CDR3 is TGTGCCAGCAGCTTAACGCCGGGAAACATTCAGTACTTC. It translates to CASSLTPGNIQYF.

This chain joins TRBV6-4 and TRBJ2-7, with 7 nucleotides matching TRBD1. The V gene end was trimmed by 6 bases and the J gene end by 5 bases; junction bases not matched to a gene: 10. The CDR3 totals 14 residues. Germline loops: CDR1 MRHNA, CDR2 SNTAGT. CDR3 amino acids: CASRHRGRGNEQYF. CDR3 coding DNA: TGTGCCAGCAGACACAGGGGAAGGGGAAACGAGCAGTACTTC.

The rearrangement links TRBV5-1 to TRBJ2-5; TRBD1 matches at 7 bases. This CDR3 is built from 15 residues. With V trimmed by 2 bases and J by 5 bases, 9 bases remained unmatched. Germline CDR1 is SGHRS and CDR2 is YFSETQ. DNA of the CDR3: TGCGCCAGCAGCTTAAGACAGGGCATGCGGGAGACCCAGTACTTC. Translated: CASSLRQGMRETQYF.

The rearrangement uses TRBV11-2 and TRBJ2-1; D perhaps matches TRBD2 (5 bases). The germline CDR1 and CDR2 sequences are SGHAT and FQNNGV. With 4 bases removed from V and 4 bases from J, the gap between germline ends came to 17 bases. This CDR3 is built from 16 residues. CDR3: CASSSIGEGLYNEQFF. CDR3 in DNA: TGTGCCAGCAGCTCCATTGGAGAGGGATTATACAATGAGCAGTTCTTC.